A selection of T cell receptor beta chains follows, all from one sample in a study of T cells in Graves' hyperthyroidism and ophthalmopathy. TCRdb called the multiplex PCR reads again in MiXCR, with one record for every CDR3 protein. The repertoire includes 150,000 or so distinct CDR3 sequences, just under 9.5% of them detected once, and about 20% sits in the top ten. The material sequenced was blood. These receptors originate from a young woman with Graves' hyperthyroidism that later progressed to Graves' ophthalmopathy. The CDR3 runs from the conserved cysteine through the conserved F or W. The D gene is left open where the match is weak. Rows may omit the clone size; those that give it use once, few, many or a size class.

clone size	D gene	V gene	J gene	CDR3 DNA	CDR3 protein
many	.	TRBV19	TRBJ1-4	TGTGCCAGTAGACGAACGGCGGCAACTAATGAAAAACTGTTTTTT	CASRRTAATNEKLFF
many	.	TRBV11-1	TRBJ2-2	TGTGCCAGCAGCTTAGGCGGACTAAACACCGGGGAGCTGTTTTTT	CASSLGGLNTGELFF
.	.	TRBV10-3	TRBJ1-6	TGTGCCTCACGTACGGGTCGGTCACCCCTCCACTTT	CASRTGRSPLHF
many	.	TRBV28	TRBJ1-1	TGTGCCAGCAGTTCCATAACAGGGATTACGACTGAAGCTTTCTTT	CASSSITGITTEAFF
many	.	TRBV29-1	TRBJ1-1	TGCAGCGTTGTAATATGGAGTGAAGCTTTCTTT	CSVVIWSEAFF
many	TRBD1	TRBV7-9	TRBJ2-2	TGTGCCAGCAGCCAAATGGGACAGGGGCCCGGGGAGCTGTTTTTT	CASSQMGQGPGELFF
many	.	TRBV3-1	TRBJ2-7	TGTGCCAGCAGCCAAGTGGACGAGCAGTACTTC	CASSQVDEQYF
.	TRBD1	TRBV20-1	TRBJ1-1	TGCAGTGCAAGACCGAGGACAGGGTACACTGAAGCTTTCTTT	CSARPRTGYTEAFF
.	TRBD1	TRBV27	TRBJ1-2	TGTGCCAGCAGTGACCCCGGGACAGGGGGCGCAGACTATGGCTACACCTTC	CASSDPGTGGADYGYTF
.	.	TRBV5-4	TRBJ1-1	TGTGCCAGCAGTACAGGGATCAACACTGAAGCTTTCTTT	CASSTGINTEAFF
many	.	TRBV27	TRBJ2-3	TGTGCCAGCAGTCCCGGGGGGCGGGGGTTAGATACGCAGTATTTT	CASSPGGRGLDTQYF
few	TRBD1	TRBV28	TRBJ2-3	TGTGCCAGCAGTCCGTTAAAAGGGGCAGGGGGAGATACGCAGTATTTT	CASSPLKGAGGDTQYF
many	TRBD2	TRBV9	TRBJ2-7	TGTGCCAGCAGCTTGACTAGCGGCAGCTCCTACGAGCAGTACTTC	CASSLTSGSSYEQYF
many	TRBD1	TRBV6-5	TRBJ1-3	TGTGCCAGCAGTTACGGCCGGACAGGGGGACGGAACACCATATATTTT	CASSYGRTGGRNTIYF